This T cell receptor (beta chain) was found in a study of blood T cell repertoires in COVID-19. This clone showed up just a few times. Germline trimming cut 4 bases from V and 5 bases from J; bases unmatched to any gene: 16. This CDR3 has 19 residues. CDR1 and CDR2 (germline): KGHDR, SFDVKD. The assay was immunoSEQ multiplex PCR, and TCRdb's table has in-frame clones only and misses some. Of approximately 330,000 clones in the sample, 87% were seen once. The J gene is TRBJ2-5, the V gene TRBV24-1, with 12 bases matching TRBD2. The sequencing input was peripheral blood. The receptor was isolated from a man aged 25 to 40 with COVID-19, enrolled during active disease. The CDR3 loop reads CATSEGGLGSLAGGETQYF. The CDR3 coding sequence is TGTGCCACCAGTGAGGGGGGATTAGGATCCCTAGCGGGAGGGGAGACCCAGTACTTC.